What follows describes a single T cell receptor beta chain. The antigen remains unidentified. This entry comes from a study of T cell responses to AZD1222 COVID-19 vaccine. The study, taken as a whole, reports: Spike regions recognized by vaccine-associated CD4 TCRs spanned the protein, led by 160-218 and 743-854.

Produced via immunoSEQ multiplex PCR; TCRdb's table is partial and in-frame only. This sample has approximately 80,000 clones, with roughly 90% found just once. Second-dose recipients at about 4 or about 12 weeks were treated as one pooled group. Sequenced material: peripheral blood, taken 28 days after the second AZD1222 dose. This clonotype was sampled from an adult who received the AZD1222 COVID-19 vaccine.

The CDR3 region is CASSQEAPAGDTGELFF. In nucleotides, the CDR3 is TGCGCCAGCAGCCAAGAAGCACCAGCGGGAGATACCGGGGAGCTGTTTTTT. This chain links TRBV4-1 with TRBJ2-2; 8 bases map to TRBD2. This CDR3 has 17 amino acids. Germline CDR1 is MGHRA and CDR2 is YSYEKL. Losses at the gene ends were 0 bases for V and 5 bases for J; bases not matched to a gene: 8.